This entry is about one TCR beta chain. Its antigen is not identified. These data are taken from a study of CD4 T cells in relation to SARS-CoV-2 and coronaviruses. TCRdb's table, derived via immunoSEQ multiplex PCR, lists solely in-frame clones and lacks some. The data show just over 25,000 clones, roughly 70% seen once. V was shortened by 1 base and J by 2 bases, with 10 bases between the two germline ends. CDR1 is SGHDN and CDR2 is FVKESK in the germline V gene. This CDR3 is built from 15 residues. The unexposed donors gave CD4+ T cells in 2011-2018, prior to COVID-19. The cells were cultured for under twelve days before CD4+ T cells were isolated. As cell numbers allowed, unexposed-donor CD4+ T cells faced SARS-CoV-2 S/N and four cold-coronavirus spikes. The study, taken as a whole, reports: The cross-reactivity analysis covered only spike protein, not other viral proteins.

The TCR comes from a human donor in good health. The rearrangement uses TRBV14 and TRBJ2-3; D gene unclear. Sequencing was carried out using CD4+ T cells from PBMCs, cultured in vitro. CDR3 sequence: CASSQGRAYTDTQYF. For the CDR3, the DNA is TGTGCCAGCAGCCAAGGACGGGCGTACACAGATACGCAGTATTTT.